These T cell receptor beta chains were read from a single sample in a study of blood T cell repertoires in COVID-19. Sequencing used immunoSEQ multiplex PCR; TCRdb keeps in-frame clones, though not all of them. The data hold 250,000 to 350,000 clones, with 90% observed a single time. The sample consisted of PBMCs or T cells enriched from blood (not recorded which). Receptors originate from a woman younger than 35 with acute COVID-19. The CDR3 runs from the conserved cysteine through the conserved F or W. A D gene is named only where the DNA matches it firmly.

CDR3: CASSYGTGGYVGEKLFF; V: TRBV11-3; D: TRBD1
CDR3: CASSIWTGPGSNTEAFF; V: TRBV27; D: TRBD1
CDR3: CAWSAGTGPLSNQPQHF; V: TRBV30; D: TRBD1
CDR3: CSASTGLAGGLTYNEQFF; V: TRBV20-1; D: TRBD2
CDR3: CSVEIFIGELFF; V: TRBV29-1; D: .
CDR3: CASRPGSALNTEAFF; V: TRBV28; D: .
CDR3: CASRTTGIETQYF; V: TRBV6-5; D: TRBD1
CDR3: CASSVGLATDTQYF; V: TRBV25-1; D: .
CDR3: CATSNAAGALPYNEQFF; V: TRBV24-1; D: .
CDR3: CATEAGDNEQFF; V: TRBV24-1; D: TRBD2
CDR3: CASSQSNQPQHF; V: TRBV7-9; D: .
CDR3: CASSLDQGGNTIYF; V: TRBV5-1; D: .
CDR3: CASLDTGTTNEQFF; V: TRBV12-5; D: TRBD2
CDR3: CASSQEASGGGNGQFF; V: TRBV4-2; D: .
CDR3: CASSQGTGRQYF; V: TRBV14; D: TRBD1
CDR3: CASSTTTGKAEAFF; V: TRBV6-5; D: TRBD1
CDR3: CSGGSANGNTIYF; V: TRBV29-1; D: .
CDR3: CATSRVMDRNPYGYTF; V: TRBV15; D: TRBD1
CDR3: CASSSVRGAREQYF; V: TRBV7-9; D: TRBD2
CDR3: CASSLGTRETQYF; V: TRBV28; D: TRBD2
CDR3: CSVAPSGGGNEQFF; V: TRBV29-1; D: TRBD2
CDR3: CASSRPTGEANYGYTF; V: TRBV5-1; D: TRBD1
CDR3: CASSRARAGLPDTQYF; V: TRBV7-6; D: .
CDR3: CASSPSDRLNTEAFF; V: TRBV7-3; D: .
CDR3: CASSQGHPDYGYTF; V: TRBV19; D: .
CDR3: CASSVGPDINTEAFF; V: TRBV9; D: .
CDR3: CASSLAGASYGYTF; V: TRBV7-2; D: .
CDR3: CASSLGPQVWPATEAFF; V: TRBV5-6; D: .
CDR3: CASSFQGLTEAFF; V: TRBV5-1; D: .
CDR3: CASSEAPTELRYGYTF; V: TRBV6-1; D: .
CDR3: CASNSRGDTQYF; V: TRBV14; D: .
CDR3: CASSSTGQDGYGYTF; V: TRBV18; D: TRBD1
CDR3: CASSPTTAEKLFF; V: TRBV18; D: .
CDR3: CASSPPSGSNEQFF; V: TRBV18; D: TRBD2
CDR3: CASSDRGAFF; V: TRBV7-9; D: TRBD1
CDR3: CATSRGNQPQHF; V: TRBV24-1; D: .
CDR3: CASSQRTDLEAFF; V: TRBV5-4; D: .
CDR3: CASSLDLTETINYGYTF; V: TRBV5-1; D: .